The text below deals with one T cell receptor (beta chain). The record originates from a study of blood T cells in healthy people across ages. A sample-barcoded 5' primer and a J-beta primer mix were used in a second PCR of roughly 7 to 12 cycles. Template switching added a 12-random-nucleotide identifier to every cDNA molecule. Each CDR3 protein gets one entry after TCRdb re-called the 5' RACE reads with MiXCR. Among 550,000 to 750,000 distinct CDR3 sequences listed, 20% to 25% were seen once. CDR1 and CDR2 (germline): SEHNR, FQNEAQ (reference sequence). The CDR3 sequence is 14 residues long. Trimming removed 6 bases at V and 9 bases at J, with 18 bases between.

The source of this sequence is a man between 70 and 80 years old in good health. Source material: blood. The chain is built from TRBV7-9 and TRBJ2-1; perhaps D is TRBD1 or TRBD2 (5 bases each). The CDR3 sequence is CASSLQIGGPEQFF. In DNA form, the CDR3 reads TGTGCCAGCAGTCTCCAAATTGGGGGTCCTGAGCAGTTCTTC.